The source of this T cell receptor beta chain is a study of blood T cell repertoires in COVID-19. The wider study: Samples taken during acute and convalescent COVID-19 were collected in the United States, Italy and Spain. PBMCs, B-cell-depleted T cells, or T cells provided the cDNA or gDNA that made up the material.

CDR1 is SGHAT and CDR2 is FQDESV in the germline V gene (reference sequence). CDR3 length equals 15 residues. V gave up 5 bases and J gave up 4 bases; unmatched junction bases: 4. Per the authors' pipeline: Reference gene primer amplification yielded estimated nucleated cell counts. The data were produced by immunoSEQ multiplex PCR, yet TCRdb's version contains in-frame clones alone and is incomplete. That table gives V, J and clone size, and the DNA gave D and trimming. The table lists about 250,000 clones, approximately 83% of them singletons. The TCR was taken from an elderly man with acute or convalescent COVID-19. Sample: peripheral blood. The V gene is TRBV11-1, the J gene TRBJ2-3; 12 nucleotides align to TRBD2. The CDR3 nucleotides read TGTGCCAGCAGCCTACTAGCGGGGGGAGCAGATACGCAGTATTTT. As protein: CASSLLAGGADTQYF.